Following are 15 T cell receptor beta chains from one sample sequenced in a study of Graves' ophthalmopathy and Graves' hyperthyroidism. Amplification of the TCR beta CDR3 regions used RNA transcripts (as template). HTBI primers primed a first-round RT-PCR, and a second-round multiplex PCR followed. TCRdb re-derived calls from the multiplex PCR reads in MiXCR, one entry per CDR3 protein. The profile covers around 400,000 distinct CDR3 sequences, with around 16% appearing a single time and roughly 1.6% taken by the ten largest. Sequenced sample: peripheral blood. These TCRs come from a woman younger than 30 with Graves' ophthalmopathy.

In this sample, this clonotype turned up many times. The chain links TRBV29-1 to TRBJ1-1; perhaps TRBD1 as D (6 bases). The CDR3 sequence is 14 residues long. Trimming cost V 0 bases and J 4 bases, with 12 bases left between them. Germline CDR1 SQVTM, CDR2 ANQGSEA. For the CDR3, the DNA is TGCAGCGTTGAAGAGAGAGGGGGGATCACTGAAGCTTTCTTT. It is translated as CSVEERGGITEAFF.

This clonotype was seen many times. The rearrangement uses TRBV6-2 or TRBV6-3 and TRBJ1-1; 7 bases map to TRBD1. Germline-derived CDR1 and CDR2 are MNHEY and SVGEGT. The CDR3 extends over 16 amino acids. J was trimmed by 9 bases and V by 1 base; bases with no gene match: 14. Written as DNA, the CDR3 is TGTGCCAGCAGTTACTATAGGGACAGCGGTGAATTTCAAGCTTTCTTT. This translates into CASSYYRDSGEFQAFF.

This clonotype was seen many times. CDR3 nucleotides: TGCGCCAGCAGCTCGGGAGTACTCTCTGGAAACACCATATATTTT. It codes for CASSSGVLSGNTIYF. This chain uses TRBV5-1 with TRBJ1-3; D not certain. Trimming shortened V by 3 bases and J by 0 bases, and 10 bases separated the two germline ends. The germline gives CDR1 SGHRS, CDR2 YFSETQ. This CDR3 is built from 15 residues.

This clonotype appeared many times. The chain employs TRBV18 and TRBJ2-5; 12 positions agree with TRBD1. Germline trimming cut 4 bases from V and 4 bases from J; bases unmatched to any gene: 13. Germline V lookup: CDR1 KGHSH, CDR2 LQKENI. The CDR3 contains 18 residues. This CDR3 is CASSQTGTGGSRGETQYF. DNA for the CDR3: TGTGCCAGCTCACAAACCGGGACAGGGGGCTCGCGAGGAGAGACCCAGTACTTC. Together with reference TRBV18 and TRBJ2-5, the CDR3 gives the full variable domain: NAGVMQNPRHLVRRRGQEARLRCSPMKGHSHVYWYRQLPEEGLKFMVYLQKENIIDESGMPKERFSAEFPKEGPSILRIQQVVRGDSAAYFCASSQTGTGGSRGETQYFGPGTRLLVL.

This clonotype was seen at least ten times. This chain joins TRBV6-5 and TRBJ2-7; 9 positions agree with TRBD1. Germline values: CDR1 MNHEY, CDR2 SVGAGI. J gave up 4 bases and V 2 bases, and 6 bases lay outside the gene matches. CDR3 length equals 15 residues. The CDR3: CASSYRQGVRYEQYF. In nucleotides, the CDR3 is TGTGCCAGCAGTTACCGACAGGGGGTCCGGTACGAGCAGTACTTC.

This clonotype was seen many times. V gene TRBV6-1 combines with J gene TRBJ1-5; 7 bases fit TRBD1. Per germline, CDR1 MNHNS and CDR2 SASEGT. CDR3 length equals 14 residues. The junction had 6 bases not matched to a gene; V was cut back by 6 bases and J by 4 bases. The CDR3 DNA is TGTGCCAGCAGAGAGGGGGCCGGGAATCAGCCCCAGCATTTT. Its protein product is CASREGAGNQPQHF.

This clonotype was seen ten or more times. Since a much larger clone is just one base distant, this may be a read error. V is TRBV7-9 and J is TRBJ1-1; weak D call: TRBD1 (5 bases). This CDR3 region has 12 residues. Germline V gives CDR1 SEHNR, CDR2 FQNEAQ (reference sequence). Trimming cost V 4 bases and J 6 bases, with 9 bases left between them. The CDR3 sequence: CASSSGTPEAFF. CDR3 in DNA: TGTGCCAGCAGCTCCGGGACTCCTGAAGCTTTCTTT.

There are many counts of this clonotype. The V call is TRBV29-1, the J call TRBJ2-5; tentative D call: TRBD2 (6 bases). Germline-derived CDR1 and CDR2 are SQVTM and ANQGSEA. This CDR3 is 13 amino acids long. Trimming pared 2 bases from V and 0 bases from J, leaving 7 bases between. The CDR3: CSVESGHQETQYF. In nucleotides, the CDR3 is TGCAGCGTTGAAAGCGGGCACCAAGAGACCCAGTACTTC.

In its sample, this clonotype was seen many times. The rearrangement links TRBV6-5 to TRBJ2-5; 9 bases align to TRBD1. Germline loops: CDR1 MNHEY, CDR2 SVGAGI. The V segment lost 5 bases and the J segment 4 bases; nucleotides outside the gene matches: 11. This CDR3 contains 16 residues. The CDR3 DNA reads as TGTGCCAGCAGTCATCGACCGGGACAGGGTATAGAGACCCAGTACTTC. This encodes CASSHRPGQGIETQYF.

This clonotype showed up many times. This sequence joins TRBV7-2 and TRBJ1-1; possible D gene TRBD1, 5 bases. V lost 5 bases, J lost 4 bases, and 17 bases lay in between. Germline V CDR1 and CDR2: SGHTA, FQGNSA. This CDR3 is built from 15 residues. CDR3 DNA: TGTGCCAGCAGCCTCCCCCCCCAGGGAGTCACTGAAGCTTTCTTT. It codes for CASSLPPQGVTEAFF.

This clonotype was seen at least ten times. At one end, the junction sequence differs from germline, possibly due to a read error. This chain joins TRBV30 and TRBJ2-2, with D perhaps TRBD2 (5 bases). This CDR3 is 17 amino acids long. Germline assignment: CDR1 GTSNPN and CDR2 SVGIG (reference sequence). The CDR3, as DNA: TGTGCCGGGAGTAGGGTGAGGGCTAGCACGAACACCGGGGAGCTGTTTTTT. Its protein product is CAGSRVRASTNTGELFF. The full variable domain, in which reference TRBV30 and TRBJ2-2 provide the parts outside the CDR3, is SQTIHQWPATLVQPVGSPLSLECTVEGTSNPNLYWYRQAAGRGLQLLFYSVGIGQISSEVPQNLSASRPQDRQFILSSKKLLLSDSGFYLCAGSRVRASTNTGELFFGEGSRLTVL.

V gene TRBV6-2 or TRBV6-3 combines with J gene TRBJ1-1; 8 positions match TRBD1. J was trimmed by 5 bases and V by 7 bases; bases with no gene match: 9. Germline V gene data show CDR1 as MNHEY and CDR2 as SVGEGT. The CDR3 extends over 14 amino acids. Here the CDR3 reads CASNVHRGLTEAFF. DNA for the CDR3: TGTGCCAGCAATGTGCACAGGGGGTTGACTGAAGCTTTCTTT.

The rearrangement links TRBV12-5 to TRBJ1-1; D gene uncertain. Germline CDR1 LGHNT, CDR2 FRNRAP. This CDR3 has 12 residues. Trimming took 8 bases from V and 1 from J, leaving 8 bases between them. CDR3 nucleotides: TGTGCTAGTAAACCCCAGAACACTGAAGCTTTCTTT. The encoded protein is CASKPQNTEAFF.

The chain joins TRBV28 to TRBJ2-7; 7 bases are a match to TRBD2. CDR1 is MDHEN, CDR2 SYDVKM, per germline. Trimming at V came to 2 bases and at J to 4 bases, leaving 8 bases not matched to a gene. The CDR3 loop spans 15 amino acids. The CDR3 reads CASSLVIAGVYEQYF. Written as DNA, the CDR3 is TGTGCCAGCAGTTTAGTAATAGCGGGTGTGTACGAGCAGTACTTC.

This clonotype was counted at least ten times. The genes are TRBV28 and TRBJ1-6; 7 bases line up with TRBD1. CDR3 size: 15 residues. Losses at the gene ends were 4 bases for V and 5 bases for J; bases not matched to a gene: 5. Germline-derived CDR1 and CDR2 are MDHEN and SYDVKM. The CDR3 spells CASSSPDRDNSPLHF. CDR3 DNA: TGTGCCAGCAGTTCCCCCGACAGGGATAATTCACCCCTCCACTTT.